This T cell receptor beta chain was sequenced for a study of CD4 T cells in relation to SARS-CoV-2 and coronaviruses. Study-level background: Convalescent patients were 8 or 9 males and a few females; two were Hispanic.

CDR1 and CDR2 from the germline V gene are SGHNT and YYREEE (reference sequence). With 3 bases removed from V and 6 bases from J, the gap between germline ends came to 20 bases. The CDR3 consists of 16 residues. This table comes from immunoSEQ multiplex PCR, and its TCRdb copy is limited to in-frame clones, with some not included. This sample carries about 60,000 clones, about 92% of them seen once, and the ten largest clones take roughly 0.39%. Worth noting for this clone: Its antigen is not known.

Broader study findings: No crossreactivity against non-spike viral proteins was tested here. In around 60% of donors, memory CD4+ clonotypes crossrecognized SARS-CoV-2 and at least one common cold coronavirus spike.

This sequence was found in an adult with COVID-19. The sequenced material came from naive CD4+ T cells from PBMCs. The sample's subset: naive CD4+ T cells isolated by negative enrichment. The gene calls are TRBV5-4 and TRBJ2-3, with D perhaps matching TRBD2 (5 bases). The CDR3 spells CASSSTRTLYGDTQYF. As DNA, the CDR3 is TGTGCCAGCAGCTCCACTAGGACCCTTTATGGGGATACGCAGTATTTT. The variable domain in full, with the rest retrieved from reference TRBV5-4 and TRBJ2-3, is ETGVTQSPTHLIKTRGQQVTLRCSSQSGHNTVSWYQQALGQGPQFIFQYYREEENGRGNFPPRFSGLQFPNYSSELNVNALELDDSALYLCASSSTRTLYGDTQYFGPGTRLTVL.